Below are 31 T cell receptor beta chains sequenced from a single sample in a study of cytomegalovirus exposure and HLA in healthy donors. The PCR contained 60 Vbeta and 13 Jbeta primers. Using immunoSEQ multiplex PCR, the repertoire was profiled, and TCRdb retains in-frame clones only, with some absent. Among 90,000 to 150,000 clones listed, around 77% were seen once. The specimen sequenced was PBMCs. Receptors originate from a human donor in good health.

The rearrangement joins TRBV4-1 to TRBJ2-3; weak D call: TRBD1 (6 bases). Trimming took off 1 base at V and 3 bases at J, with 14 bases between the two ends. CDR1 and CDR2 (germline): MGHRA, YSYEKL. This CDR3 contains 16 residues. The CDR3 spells CASSQVSQGGTDTQYF. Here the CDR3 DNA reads TGCGCCAGCAGCCAAGTTTCACAGGGCGGAACAGATACGCAGTATTTT.

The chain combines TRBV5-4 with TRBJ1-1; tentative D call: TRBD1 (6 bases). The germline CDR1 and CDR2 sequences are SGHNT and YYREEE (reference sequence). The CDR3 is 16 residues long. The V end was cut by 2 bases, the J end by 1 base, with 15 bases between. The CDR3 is CASSLRGGVGNTEAFF. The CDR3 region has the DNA TGTGCCAGCAGCTTACGGGGGGGCGTTGGGAACACTGAAGCTTTCTTT.

Here the CDR3 DNA reads TGTGCCAGCAGACCCCTTACGAGGGGAGGATACGAGCAGTACTTC. It yields the protein CASRPLTRGGYEQYF. The chain employs TRBV27 and TRBJ2-7, with D tentatively TRBD2 (6 bases). CDR3 length: 15 residues. Trimming cost V 6 bases and J 4 bases, with 19 bases left between them. Germline V CDR1 and CDR2: MNHEY, SMNVEV (reference sequence).

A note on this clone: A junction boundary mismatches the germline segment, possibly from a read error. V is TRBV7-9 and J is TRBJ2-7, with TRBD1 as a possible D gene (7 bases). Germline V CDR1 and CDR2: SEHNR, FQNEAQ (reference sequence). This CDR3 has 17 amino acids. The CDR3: CSSSPGGWDSNSYEQYF. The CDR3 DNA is TGTTCCAGCAGCCCCGGAGGGTGGGACAGCAACTCCTACGAGCAGTACTTC.

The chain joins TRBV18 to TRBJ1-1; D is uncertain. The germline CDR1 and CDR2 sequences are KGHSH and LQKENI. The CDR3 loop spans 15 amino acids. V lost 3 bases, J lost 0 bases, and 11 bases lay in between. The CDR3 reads CASSPATRVNTEAFF. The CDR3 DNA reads TGTGCCAGCTCACCGGCAACGCGGGTGAACACTGAAGCTTTCTTT. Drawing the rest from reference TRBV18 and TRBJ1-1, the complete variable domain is NAGVMQNPRHLVRRRGQEARLRCSPMKGHSHVYWYRQLPEEGLKFMVYLQKENIIDESGMPKERFSAEFPKEGPSILRIQQVVRGDSAAYFCASSPATRVNTEAFFGQGTRLTVV.

CDR3 sequence reads: CASSFPTGTYNEQFF. The CDR3 DNA sequence: TGTGCCAGCAGCTTCCCGACAGGGACCTACAATGAGCAGTTCTTC. The chain joins TRBV7-6 to TRBJ2-1; TRBD1 matches at 7 bases. The CDR3 is 15 residues long. The germline CDR1 and CDR2 sequences are SGHVS and FNYEAQ. Unmatched junction bases numbered 4, after V lost 3 bases and J lost 2 bases. The entire variable domain, with the rest obtained from reference TRBV7-6 and TRBJ2-1, is as follows: GAGVSQSPRYKVTKRGQDVALRCDPISGHVSLYWYRQALGQGPEFLTYFNYEAQQDKSGLPNDRFSAERPEGSISTLTIQRTEQRDSAMYRCASSFPTGTYNEQFFGPGTRLTVL.

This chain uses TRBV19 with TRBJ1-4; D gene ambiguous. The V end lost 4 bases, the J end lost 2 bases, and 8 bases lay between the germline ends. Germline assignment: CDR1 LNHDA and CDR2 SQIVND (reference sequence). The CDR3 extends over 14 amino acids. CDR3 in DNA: TGTGCCAGTAGTACAGGATCGACTAATGAAAAACTGTTTTTT. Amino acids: CASSTGSTNEKLFF.

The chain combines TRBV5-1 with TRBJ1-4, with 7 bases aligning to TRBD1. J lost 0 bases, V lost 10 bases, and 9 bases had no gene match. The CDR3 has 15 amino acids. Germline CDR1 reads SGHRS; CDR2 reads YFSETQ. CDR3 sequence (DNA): TGCGCCTCCCGGGACAGATCTTCAACTAATGAAAAACTGTTTTTT. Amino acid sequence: CASRDRSSTNEKLFF. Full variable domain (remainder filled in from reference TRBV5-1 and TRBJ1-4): KAGVTQTPRYLIKTRGQQVTLSCSPISGHRSVSWYQQTPGQGLQFLFEYFSETQRNKGNFPGRFSGRQFSNSRSEMNVSTLELGDSALYLCASRDRSSTNEKLFFGSGTQLSVL.

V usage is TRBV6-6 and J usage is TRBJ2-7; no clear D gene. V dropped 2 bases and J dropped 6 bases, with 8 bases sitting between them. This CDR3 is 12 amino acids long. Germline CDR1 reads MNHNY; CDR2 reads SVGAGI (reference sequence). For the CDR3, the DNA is TGTGCCAGCAGTTACACCCCGGGCGAGCAGTACTTC. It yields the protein CASSYTPGEQYF.

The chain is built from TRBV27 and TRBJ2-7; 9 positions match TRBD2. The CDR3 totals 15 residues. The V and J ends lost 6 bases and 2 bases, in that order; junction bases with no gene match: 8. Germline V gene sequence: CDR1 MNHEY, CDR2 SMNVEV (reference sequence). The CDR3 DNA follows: TGTGCCAGCAGAACGGCTAGCGGGATCACCTACGAGCAGTACTTC. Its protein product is CASRTASGITYEQYF.

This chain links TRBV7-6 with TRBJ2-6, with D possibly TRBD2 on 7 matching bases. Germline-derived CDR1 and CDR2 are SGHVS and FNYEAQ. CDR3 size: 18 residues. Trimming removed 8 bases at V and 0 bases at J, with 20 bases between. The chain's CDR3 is CASVGGQGRISGANVLTF. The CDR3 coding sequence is TGTGCCAGCGTGGGGGGGCAGGGGAGAATCTCTGGGGCCAACGTCCTGACTTTC. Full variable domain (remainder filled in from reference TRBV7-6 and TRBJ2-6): GAGVSQSPRYKVTKRGQDVALRCDPISGHVSLYWYRQALGQGPEFLTYFNYEAQQDKSGLPNDRFSAERPEGSISTLTIQRTEQRDSAMYRCASVGGQGRISGANVLTFGAGSRLTVL.

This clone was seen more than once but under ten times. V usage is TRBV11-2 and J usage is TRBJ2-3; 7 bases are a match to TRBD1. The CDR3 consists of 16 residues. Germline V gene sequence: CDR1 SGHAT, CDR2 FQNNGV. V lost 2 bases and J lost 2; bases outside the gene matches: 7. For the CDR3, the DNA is TGTGCCAGCAGCTTACTGACAGGGCGAAACACAGATACGCAGTATTTT. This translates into CASSLLTGRNTDTQYF.

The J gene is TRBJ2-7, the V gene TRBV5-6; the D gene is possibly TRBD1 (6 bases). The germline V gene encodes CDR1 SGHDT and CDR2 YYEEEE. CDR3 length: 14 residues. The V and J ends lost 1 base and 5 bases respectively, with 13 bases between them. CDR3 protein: CASSLKAGVHEQYF. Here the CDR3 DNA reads TGTGCCAGCAGCTTGAAGGCAGGGGTCCACGAGCAGTACTTC.

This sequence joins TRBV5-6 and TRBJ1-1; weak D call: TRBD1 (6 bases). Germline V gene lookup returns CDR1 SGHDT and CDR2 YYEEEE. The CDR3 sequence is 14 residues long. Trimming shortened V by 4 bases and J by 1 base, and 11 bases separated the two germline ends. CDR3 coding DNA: TGTGCCAGCAGCCCCCCGACAGGGAACACTGAAGCTTTCTTT. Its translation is CASSPPTGNTEAFF.

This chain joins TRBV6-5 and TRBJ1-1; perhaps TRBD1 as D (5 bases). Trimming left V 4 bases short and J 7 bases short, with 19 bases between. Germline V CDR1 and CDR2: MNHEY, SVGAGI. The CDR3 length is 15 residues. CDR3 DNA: TGTGCCAGCAGTTCCGGATTTGGACGGGGACTTGAAGCTTTCTTT. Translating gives CASSSGFGRGLEAFF.

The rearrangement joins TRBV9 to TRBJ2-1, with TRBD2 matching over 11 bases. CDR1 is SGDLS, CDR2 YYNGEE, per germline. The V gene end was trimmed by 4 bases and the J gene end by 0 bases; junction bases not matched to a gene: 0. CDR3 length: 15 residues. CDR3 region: CASSTSGSSYNEQFF. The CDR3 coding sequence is TGTGCCAGCAGCACTAGCGGGAGCTCCTACAATGAGCAGTTCTTC.

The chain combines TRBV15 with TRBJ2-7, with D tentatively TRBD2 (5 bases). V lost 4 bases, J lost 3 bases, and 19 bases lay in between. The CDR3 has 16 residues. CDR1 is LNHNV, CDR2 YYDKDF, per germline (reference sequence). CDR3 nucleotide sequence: TGTGCCACCAGCACAACCGTCCGGGCCCGGGGCTACGAGCAGTACTTC. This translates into CATSTTVRARGYEQYF.

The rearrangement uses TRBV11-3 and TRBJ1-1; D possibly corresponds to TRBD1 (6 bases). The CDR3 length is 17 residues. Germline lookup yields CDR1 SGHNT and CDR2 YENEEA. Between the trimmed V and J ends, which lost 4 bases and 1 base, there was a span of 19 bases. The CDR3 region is CASSSTGRFSGNTEAFF. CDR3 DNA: TGTGCCAGCAGCTCGACAGGTAGATTCTCGGGGAACACTGAAGCTTTCTTT.

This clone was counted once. The CDR3 protein is CASSGQGGEQYF. The CDR3, as DNA: TGCGCCAGCAGTGGACAGGGGGGCGAGCAGTACTTC. The chain joins TRBV10-1 to TRBJ2-5; 9 bases fit TRBD1. The end of the DNA fits TRBJ2-7 better, so the J call may be wrong. CDR1 is WNHNN, CDR2 SYGVQD, per germline (reference sequence). The CDR3 consists of 12 residues.

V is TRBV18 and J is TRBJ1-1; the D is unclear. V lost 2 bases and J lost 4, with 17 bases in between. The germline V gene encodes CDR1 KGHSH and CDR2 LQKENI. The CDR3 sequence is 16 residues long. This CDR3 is CASSPGNNLITTEAFF. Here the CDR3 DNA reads TGTGCCAGCTCACCAGGCAACAACCTTATCACCACTGAAGCTTTCTTT.

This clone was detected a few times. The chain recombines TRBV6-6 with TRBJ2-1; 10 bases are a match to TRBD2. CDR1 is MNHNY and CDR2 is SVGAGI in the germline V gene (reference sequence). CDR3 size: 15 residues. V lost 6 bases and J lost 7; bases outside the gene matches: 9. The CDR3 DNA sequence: TGTGCCAGCAGCCCCAGCGGGAGGGTCGCAAATGAGCAGTTCTTC. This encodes CASSPSGRVANEQFF.

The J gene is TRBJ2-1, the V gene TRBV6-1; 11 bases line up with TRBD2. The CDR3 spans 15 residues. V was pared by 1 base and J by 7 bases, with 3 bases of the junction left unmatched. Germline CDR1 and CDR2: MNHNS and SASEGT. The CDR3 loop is CASSEGLAGKNEQFF. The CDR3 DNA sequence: TGTGCCAGCAGTGAAGGACTAGCGGGGAAAAATGAGCAGTTCTTC.

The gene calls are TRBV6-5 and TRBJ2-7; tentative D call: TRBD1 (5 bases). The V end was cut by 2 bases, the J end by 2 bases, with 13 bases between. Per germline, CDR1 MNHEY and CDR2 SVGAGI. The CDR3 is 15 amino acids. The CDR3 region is CASSYGEGVAYEQYF. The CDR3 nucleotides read TGTGCCAGCAGTTACGGAGAAGGGGTGGCCTACGAGCAGTACTTC.

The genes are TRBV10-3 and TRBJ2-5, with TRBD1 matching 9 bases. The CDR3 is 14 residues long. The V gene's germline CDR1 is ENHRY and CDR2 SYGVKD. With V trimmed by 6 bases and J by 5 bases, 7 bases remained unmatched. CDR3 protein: CAIRQTGGGETQYF. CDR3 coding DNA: TGTGCCATCAGACAGACAGGGGGTGGGGAGACCCAGTACTTC.

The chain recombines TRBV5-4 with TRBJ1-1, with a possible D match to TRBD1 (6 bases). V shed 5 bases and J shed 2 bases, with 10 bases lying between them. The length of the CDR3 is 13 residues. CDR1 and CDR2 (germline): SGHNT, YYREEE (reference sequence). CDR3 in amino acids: CASSGGGNTEAFF. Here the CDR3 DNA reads TGTGCCAGCAGTGGTGGGGGCAACACTGAAGCTTTCTTT.

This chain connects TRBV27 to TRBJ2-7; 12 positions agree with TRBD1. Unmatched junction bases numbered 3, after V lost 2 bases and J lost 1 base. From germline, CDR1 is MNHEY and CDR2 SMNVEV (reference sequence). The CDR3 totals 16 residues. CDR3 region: CASSLGTGGPSYEQYF. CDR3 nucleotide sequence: TGTGCCAGCAGTTTAGGGACAGGGGGCCCATCCTACGAGCAGTACTTC.

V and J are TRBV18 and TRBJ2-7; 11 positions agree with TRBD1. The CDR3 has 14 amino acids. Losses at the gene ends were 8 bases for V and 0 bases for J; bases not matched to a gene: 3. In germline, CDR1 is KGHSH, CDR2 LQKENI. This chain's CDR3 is CASGGTGGSYEQYF. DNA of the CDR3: TGTGCCAGCGGAGGGACAGGGGGCTCCTACGAGCAGTACTTC.

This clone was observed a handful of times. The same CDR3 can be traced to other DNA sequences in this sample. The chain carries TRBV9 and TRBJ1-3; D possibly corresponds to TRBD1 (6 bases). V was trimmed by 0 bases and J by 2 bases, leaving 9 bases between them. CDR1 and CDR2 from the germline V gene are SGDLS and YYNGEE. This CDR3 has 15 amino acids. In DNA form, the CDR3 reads TGTGCCAGCAGCGTAGCTTACAGGGCTGGAAACACCATATATTTT. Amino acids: CASSVAYRAGNTIYF.

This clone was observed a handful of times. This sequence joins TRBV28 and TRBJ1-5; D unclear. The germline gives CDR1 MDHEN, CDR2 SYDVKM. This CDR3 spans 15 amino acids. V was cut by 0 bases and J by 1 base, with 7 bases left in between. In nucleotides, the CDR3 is TGTGCCAGCAGTTTATGGACGGAGAGCAATCAGCCCCAGCATTTT. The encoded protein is CASSLWTESNQPQHF.

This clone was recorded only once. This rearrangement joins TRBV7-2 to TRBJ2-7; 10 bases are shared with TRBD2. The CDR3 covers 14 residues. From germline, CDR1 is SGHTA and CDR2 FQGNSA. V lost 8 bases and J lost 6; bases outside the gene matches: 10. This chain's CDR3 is CASRVAGGFSEQYF. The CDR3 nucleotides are TGTGCCAGCCGCGTAGCGGGAGGCTTTAGCGAGCAGTACTTC.

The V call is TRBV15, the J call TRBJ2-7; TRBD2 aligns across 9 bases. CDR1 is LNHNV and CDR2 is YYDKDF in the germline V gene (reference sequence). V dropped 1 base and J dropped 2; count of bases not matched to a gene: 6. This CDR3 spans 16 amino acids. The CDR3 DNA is TGTGCCACCAGCAGAGCTGTGAGCGGGAGGCCCTACGAGCAGTACTTC. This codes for CATSRAVSGRPYEQYF.